This paragraph reports one T cell receptor (beta chain). These data originate in a study of CD8 T cells in Susac syndrome. CD8+ and CD4+ T cells circulating in blood were sequenced for TCR beta. Each multiple sclerosis control was a treatment-naive patient with relapsing-remitting disease that was either stable or active. FACS enriched CD8+ TEMRA cells, while bulk CD8+ and CD4+ were negatively isolated. Random hexamers were used to reverse transcribe roughly 0.45 to 1 ug of RNA. A multiplex approach, immunoSEQ multiplex PCR, amplified TCR beta CDR3 across 54 Vbeta and 13 Jbeta. TCRdb passed the immunoSEQ multiplex PCR reads through MiXCR, listing each CDR3 protein once. The sample has 100,000 to 150,000 distinct CDR3 sequences; 90% to 95% are singletons. The CDR3 runs to 15 residues. Trimming removed 4 bases from V and 3 bases from J; junction bases left unmatched: 9. Germline assignment: CDR1 SGHNT and CDR2 YYREEE (reference sequence).

The sample consisted of CD8+ T cells from PBMCs. This TCR was recovered from a human donor with multiple sclerosis. The chain has TRBV5-4 and TRBJ2-7; the match to TRBD1 covers 8 bases. CDR3 protein: CASSPTGDYFYEQYF. The CDR3 coding sequence is TGTGCCAGCAGCCCGACAGGGGATTATTTCTACGAGCAGTACTTC.